This TCR beta chain is drawn from a study of CD8+CD57+ T cells in acquired aplastic anemia. Turning to the study itself: Mean yield of DNA from sorted CD4+ and CD8+ cells was roughly 3.4 ug.

The study profiled TCR beta VDJ and CDR3 using genomic DNA as template. TCRdb reprocessed the reads via MiXCR and lists one record per CDR3 protein. The sample has about 40,000 distinct CDR3 sequences, roughly 63% seen once. Trimming took 9 bases from V and 4 from J, leaving 17 bases between them. Germline V lookup: CDR1 KGHDR, CDR2 SFDVKD. The CDR3 totals 14 residues. Patients selected for sequencing had displayed CD8+CD57+ cell expansion by flow cytometry. The chain is built from TRBV24-1 and TRBJ1-2; possible D gene TRBD1, 6 bases. The clonotype originates from a human donor with aplastic anemia. Sequenced sample: sorted CD4+, CD8+, or CD8+CD57+ T cells (not recorded which) from PBMCs. CDR3 sequence reads: CATGPEGGGYGYTF. DNA of the CDR3: TGTGCCACCGGCCCGGAGGGGGGTGGCTATGGCTACACCTTC.